These T cell receptor beta chains were read from a single sample in a study of blood T cell repertoires in COVID-19. Here immunoSEQ multiplex PCR was the method, and the copy in TCRdb shows in-frame clones only, minus some. This sample carries over 150,000 clones, more than 85% of them seen once, and the ten largest clones take over 2%. Sequenced material: peripheral blood. These receptors were obtained from a woman over 75 with COVID-19, enrolled during active disease. Both conserved end residues are part of each CDR3. A D gene is named only where the DNA matches it firmly. Clone size is not always given. Where it is, it says once, few, many or a class for expanded clones.

j_call	v_call	clone_size	d_call	cdr3_aa	cdr3_nt
TRBJ1-2	TRBV2	NA	NA	CASTPDRNYGYTF	TGTGCCAGCACCCCGGACAGAAACTATGGCTACACCTTC
TRBJ2-2	TRBV19	NA	TRBD2	CASSIVAGGPGAGELFF	TGTGCCAGTAGTATCGTGGCGGGAGGGCCCGGGGCCGGGGAGCTGTTTTTT
TRBJ2-7	TRBV28	few	NA	CASSTSGFSYEQYF	TGTGCCAGCAGTACCTCAGGATTCTCCTACGAGCAGTACTTC
TRBJ2-4	TRBV28	once	NA	CASSDTGTQNIQYF	TGTGCCAGCAGTGATACCGGGACACAAAACATTCAGTACTTC
TRBJ1-5	TRBV18	NA	NA	CASAQGNNQPQHF	TGTGCCAGCGCCCAGGGGAACAATCAGCCCCAGCATTTT
TRBJ1-6	TRBV28	NA	NA	CASSPLQGSANSPLHF	TGTGCCAGCAGTCCCCTACAGGGATCGGCTAATTCACCCCTCCACTTT
TRBJ1-2	TRBV5-4	NA	NA	CASSPAGQNYGYTF	TGTGCCAGCAGCCCGGCAGGGCAGAACTATGGCTACACCTTC
TRBJ2-2	TRBV27	NA	NA	CASSLASRNTGELFF	TGTGCCAGCAGTTTGGCTAGCAGGAACACCGGGGAGCTGTTTTTT
TRBJ2-2	TRBV28	NA	NA	CASSPILFTGELFF	TGTGCCAGCAGTCCTATTCTGTTCACCGGGGAGCTGTTTTTT
TRBJ2-6	TRBV5-1	NA	TRBD2	CASSTSGRTTGANVLTF	TGCGCCAGCAGCACTAGCGGGAGAACTACTGGGGCCAACGTCCTGACTTTC
TRBJ2-3	TRBV7-8	once	NA	CASSLAREADTQYF	TGTGCCAGCAGCTTAGCGCGAGAGGCAGATACGCAGTATTTT
TRBJ2-3	TRBV5-1	NA	NA	CASSVGLSGNTDTQYF	TGCGCCAGCAGCGTAGGACTTAGCGGTAACACAGATACGCAGTATTTT
TRBJ1-1	TRBV6-5	NA	TRBD1	CASSHRGLNAFF	TGTGCCAGCAGTCACAGGGGATTGAATGCTTTCTTT